This T cell receptor beta chain was recorded in a study of tumor-infiltrating lymphocytes in oesophageal squamous cell carcinoma. TCRdb analysed the PCR reads with MiXCR anew, one entry per CDR3 protein. This sample carries roughly 14,000 distinct CDR3 sequences, 40% to 50% of them seen once, and the ten largest clones take 14%. CDR1 is SGHTA and CDR2 is FQGNSA in the germline V gene. This CDR3 spans 15 amino acids. The chain joins TRBV7-2 to TRBJ2-1; 7 bases line up with TRBD1. The J call may be incorrect, as the DNA end agrees better with TRBJ2-7. Sequencing used blood. This clonotype was sampled from a male donor with esophageal squamous cell carcinoma. In nucleotides, the CDR3 is TGTGCCAGCAGCCCCTACAGGGGAACCTCCTACGAGCAGTACTTC. Residues: CASSPYRGTSYEQYF.